Listed below are T cell receptor beta chains from one sample, sequenced in a study of cytomegalovirus exposure and HLA in healthy donors. Profiling relied on immunoSEQ multiplex PCR, and the TCRdb table lists in-frame clones only, not all of them. The sample includes about 150,000 clones, over 60% of them seen just once. The sequenced sample was PBMCs. Receptors were obtained from a woman aged 40 to 49 in good health and CMV-seronegative. Each CDR3 is given with its conserved first and last residue.

j_call v_call cdr3_aa
TRBJ2-2 TRBV13 CASSLLAGASLGELFF
TRBJ2-6 TRBV28 CASSAPGQGTNVLTF
TRBJ1-5 TRBV2 CASKVSNSNQPQHF
TRBJ2-3 TRBV28 CASSSTRPGTHTEHTDTQYF
TRBJ2-5 TRBV15 CATSSDSGTETQYF
TRBJ2-3 TRBV10-3 CAISALAGHPFSTDTQYF
TRBJ1-2 TRBV30 CAWNQGQPYGYTF
TRBJ1-4 TRBV13 CASSLDRTEKLFF
TRBJ1-2 TRBV18 CASSPGGHYGYTF
TRBJ1-2 TRBV10-1 CASSSQGKDGYTF
TRBJ2-7 TRBV15 CATSRDLGLAGEIPYEQYF
TRBJ2-7 TRBV7-6 CASSLGVGLADPYEQYF
TRBJ1-4 TRBV5-8 CASSRTGWMGEKLFF
TRBJ1-2 TRBV20-1 CSALGGDGYTF
TRBJ2-3 TRBV28 CASSPPLGHTQYF
TRBJ2-1 TRBV5-1 CASSLGPGGERFF
TRBJ1-2 TRBV28 CASSPGTGGSDGYTF
TRBJ2-4 TRBV6-6 CASTPGRAGIIQYF
TRBJ1-2 TRBV30 CAWSVGAIGGYTF
TRBJ2-1 TRBV6-1 CASRRSSYNEQFF
TRBJ2-3 TRBV5-1 CASRSSSVADTQYF
TRBJ1-5 TRBV27 CASSLGPYSNQPQHF
TRBJ2-7 TRBV9 CASSVESGPFYEQYF
TRBJ2-5 TRBV7-2 CASSRPLAGRARETQYF
TRBJ1-4 TRBV7-9 CASSLGGDRNEKLFF
TRBJ2-7 TRBV5-5 CASSRQAGIYEQYF
TRBJ2-1 TRBV9 CASSVDLLPHEQFF
TRBJ1-2 TRBV28 CASHGGAFNYGYTF
TRBJ1-2 TRBV9 CASSREGVQGQGYTF
TRBJ1-5 TRBV7-9 CASSSQGDQPQHF
TRBJ2-5 TRBV5-4 CASSAGTSGRSSEGTQYF
TRBJ2-6 TRBV6-6 CASSYPSSGANVLTF
TRBJ2-7 TRBV7-8 CASRPDRVGLPYEQYF
TRBJ2-7 TRBV27 CASSWTSGGAFEQYF
TRBJ1-2 TRBV28 CASNRGQKDGYTF
TRBJ1-1 TRBV5-1 CASSLGTGPNTEAFF
TRBJ2-1 TRBV5-6 CASSFFPTGTGYNEQFF
TRBJ2-1 TRBV13 CASSLQGATNEQFF
TRBJ1-4 TRBV5-6 CASRKEPTNEKLFF
TRBJ1-1 TRBV6-1 CASSEQITEAFF
TRBJ2-3 TRBV5-1 CASSYRQGGTDTQYF
TRBJ1-5 TRBV28 CASSLGPSLHSEQPQHF
TRBJ2-5 TRBV5-1 CASSGDRGGETQYF